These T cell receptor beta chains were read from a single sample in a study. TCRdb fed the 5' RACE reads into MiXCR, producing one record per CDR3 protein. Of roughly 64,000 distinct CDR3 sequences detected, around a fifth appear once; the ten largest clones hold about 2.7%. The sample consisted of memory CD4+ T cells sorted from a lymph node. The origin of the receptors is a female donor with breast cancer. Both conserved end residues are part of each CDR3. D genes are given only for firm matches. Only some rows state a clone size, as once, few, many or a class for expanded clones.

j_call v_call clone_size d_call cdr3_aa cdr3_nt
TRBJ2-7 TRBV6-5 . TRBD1 CASSYYPPRGRREQYF TGTGCCAGCAGTTACTATCCTCCCAGGGGGCGGCGCGAGCAGTACTTC
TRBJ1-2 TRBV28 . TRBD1 CASRDFRDSAGYTF TGTGCCAGCAGGGACTTCCGGGACAGCGCAGGCTACACCTTC
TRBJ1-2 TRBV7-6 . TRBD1 CASSSGGAGYGYTF TGTGCCAGCAGCTCAGGGGGCGCGGGCTATGGCTACACCTTC
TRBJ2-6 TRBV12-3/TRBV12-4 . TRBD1 CASSLATGGISGANVLTF TGTGCCAGCAGTTTGGCGACAGGGGGGATCTCTGGGGCCAACGTCCTGACTTTC
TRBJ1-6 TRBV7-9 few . CASRSGEHNSPLHF TGTGCCAGCAGATCGGGTGAGCATAATTCACCCCTCCACTTT
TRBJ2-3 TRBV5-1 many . CASNGGESTDTQYF TGCGCCAGCAATGGCGGCGAAAGCACAGATACGCAGTATTTT
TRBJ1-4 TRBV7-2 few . CASSRYGANEKLFF TGTGCCAGCAGTCGGTATGGAGCTAATGAAAAACTGTTTTTT
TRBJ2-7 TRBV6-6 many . CASSILASSYEQYF TGTGCCAGCAGCATCCTCGCTAGTTCCTACGAGCAGTACTTC
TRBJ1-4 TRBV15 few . CATSRDPTRMEKLFF TGTGCCACCAGCAGAGATCCAACGAGAATGGAAAAACTGTTTTTT
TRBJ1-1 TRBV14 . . CASSRILQGEAFF TGTGCCAGCAGTCGAATCCTGCAGGGTGAAGCTTTCTTT